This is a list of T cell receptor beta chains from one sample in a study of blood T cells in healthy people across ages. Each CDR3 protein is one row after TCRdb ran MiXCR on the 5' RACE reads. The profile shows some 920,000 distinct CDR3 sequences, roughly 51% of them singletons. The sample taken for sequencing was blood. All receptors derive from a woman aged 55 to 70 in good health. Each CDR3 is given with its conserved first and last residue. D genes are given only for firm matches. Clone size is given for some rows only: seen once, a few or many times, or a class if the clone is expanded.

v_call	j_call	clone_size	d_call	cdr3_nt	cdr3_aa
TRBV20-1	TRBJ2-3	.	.	TGCAGTGCGAAGACTAACCTCCTCTACACAGATACGCAGTATTTT	CSAKTNLLYTDTQYF
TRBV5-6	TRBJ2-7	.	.	TGTGCCAGCAGCCGACCGACAGGAAACTACGAGCAGTACTTC	CASSRPTGNYEQYF
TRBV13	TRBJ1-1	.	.	TGTGCCAGCAGCTGGGCAGGGGATAACACTGAAGCTTTCTTT	CASSWAGDNTEAFF
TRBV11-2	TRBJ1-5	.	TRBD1	TGTGCCAGCAGCGTAGGGACAGGGTATAGCAATCAGCCCCAGCATTTT	CASSVGTGYSNQPQHF
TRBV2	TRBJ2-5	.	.	TGTGCCACATTCCCCTCCGCTGGGGGCGAGACCCAGTACTTC	CATFPSAGGETQYF
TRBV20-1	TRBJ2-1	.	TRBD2	TGCAGTGCAGGGGCGGGAGTAGGGAATGAGCAGTTCTTC	CSAGAGVGNEQFF
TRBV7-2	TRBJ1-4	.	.	TGTGCCAGCAGCTCTCAGGGGATGCGTGAAAAACTGTTTTTT	CASSSQGMREKLFF
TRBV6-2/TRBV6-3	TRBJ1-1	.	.	TGTGCCAGCAGTTCCCGCAGGTGGGGGGCGAACACTGAAGCTTTCTTT	CASSSRRWGANTEAFF
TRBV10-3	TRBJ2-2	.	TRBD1	TGTGCCATATGGACAGGTGTGAACACCGGGGAGCTGTTTTTT	CAIWTGVNTGELFF
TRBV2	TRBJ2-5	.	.	TGTGCCAGCAGTGAAGCGCGTAGCAGGCAAGAGACCCAGTACTTC	CASSEARSRQETQYF
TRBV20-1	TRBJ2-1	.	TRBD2	TGCAGCGCCCGTAAGCGGGGTTCCTACAATGAGCAGTTCTTC	CSARKRGSYNEQFF
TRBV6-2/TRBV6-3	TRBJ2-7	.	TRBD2	TGTGCCAGCAACCTCAGCGGGAGGGGGTCCTACGAGCAGTACTTC	CASNLSGRGSYEQYF
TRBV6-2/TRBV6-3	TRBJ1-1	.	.	TGTGCCAGCCAACAGGGATCCATAGTGAACACTGAAGCTTTCTTT	CASQQGSIVNTEAFF
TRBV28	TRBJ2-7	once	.	TGTGCCACCGCGATTACCACGACACCCCACGAGCAGTACTTC	CATAITTTPHEQYF
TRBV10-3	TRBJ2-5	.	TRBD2	TGTGCCATCAGTGAGCCAGCGGGAGATCTGGGCAATGAGCAGTACTTC	CAISEPAGDLGNEQYF
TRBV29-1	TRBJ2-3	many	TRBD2	TGCAGCGGGCAGCCTAGCGGGAGTACAGATACGCAGTATTTT	CSGQPSGSTDTQYF
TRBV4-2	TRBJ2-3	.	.	TGTGCCAGCAGCCAGGGGGGAGACCATGATACGCAGTATTTT	CASSQGGDHDTQYF
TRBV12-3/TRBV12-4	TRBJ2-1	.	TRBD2	TGTGCCAGCAGTTTTCCTAGCGGGAGGTTTAATGAGCAGTTCTTC	CASSFPSGRFNEQFF
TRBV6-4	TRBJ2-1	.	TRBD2	TGTGCCACCTCGAGCGGGACCCACAATGAGCAGTTCTTC	CATSSGTHNEQFF
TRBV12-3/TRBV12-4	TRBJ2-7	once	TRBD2	TGTGCCAGCAGTTACTCTAGCGGGAGACAAGAGGCCCAGTACTTC	CASSYSSGRQEAQYF